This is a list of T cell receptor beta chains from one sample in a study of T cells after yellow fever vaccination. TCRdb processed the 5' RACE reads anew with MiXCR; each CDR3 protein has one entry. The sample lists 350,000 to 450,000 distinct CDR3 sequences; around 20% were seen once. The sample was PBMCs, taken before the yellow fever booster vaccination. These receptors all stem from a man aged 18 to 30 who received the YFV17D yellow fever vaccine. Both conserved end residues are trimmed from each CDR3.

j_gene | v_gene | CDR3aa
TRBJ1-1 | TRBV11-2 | ASTRGHTEAF
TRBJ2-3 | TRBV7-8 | ASKRNSHPSTDTQY
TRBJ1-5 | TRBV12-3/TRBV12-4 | ASTNINSNQPQH
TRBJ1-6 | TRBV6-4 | ASSEGSNSPLH
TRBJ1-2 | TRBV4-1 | ASSPSLTDLYGYT
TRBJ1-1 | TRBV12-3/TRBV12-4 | ASSPKGLTEAF
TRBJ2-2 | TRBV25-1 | ASSDYGAGTGELF
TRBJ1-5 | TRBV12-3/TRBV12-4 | ASSLTTGGQPQH
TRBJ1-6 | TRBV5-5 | ASSLAPTSVGNSPLH
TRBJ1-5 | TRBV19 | ASSIVGGNQPQH
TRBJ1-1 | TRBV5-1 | ASIEGENTEAF
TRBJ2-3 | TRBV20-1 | SAPRPQHPDTQY
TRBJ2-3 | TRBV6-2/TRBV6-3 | ASSFRQGQADTQY
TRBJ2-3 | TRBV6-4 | ASSDKTSGTQY
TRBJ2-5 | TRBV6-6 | ASSPTTPGETQY
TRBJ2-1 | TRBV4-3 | ASSQATPTSGRDNEQF
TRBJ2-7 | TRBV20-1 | SADRPSGTVVEQY
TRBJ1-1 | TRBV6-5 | ASSYTGGTEAF
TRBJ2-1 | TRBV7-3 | ASSLGAGMFNEQF
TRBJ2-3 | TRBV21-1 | ASSKEREKGRTDTQY
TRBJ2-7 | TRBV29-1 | SVGPRAPYEQY
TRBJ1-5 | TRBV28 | ASRTPRGRQPQH
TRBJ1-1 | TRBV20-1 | SARDNSGREAF
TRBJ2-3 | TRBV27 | ASSPLQTSGGIDTQY
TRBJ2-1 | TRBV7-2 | ASSSMPSGGAGEQF
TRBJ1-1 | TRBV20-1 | SARDRTGGVNTEAF
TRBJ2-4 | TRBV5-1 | ASSNWQGNIQY
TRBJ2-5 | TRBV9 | ASSGDRETQY
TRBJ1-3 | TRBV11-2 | ASSFHRLSGNTIY
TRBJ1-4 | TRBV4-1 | ASSSYRGTNEKLF
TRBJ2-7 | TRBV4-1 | ASSPGGRGPEQY
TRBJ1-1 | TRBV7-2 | ASSLGSGMNTEAF
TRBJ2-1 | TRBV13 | ASSLTGAKYNEQF
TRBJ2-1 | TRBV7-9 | ASSPPQQGEFDEQF
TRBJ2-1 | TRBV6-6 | AITWHSGRGQNEQF
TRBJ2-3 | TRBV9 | ASSVDGGGSDTQY
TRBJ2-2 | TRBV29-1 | SVETGDTGELF
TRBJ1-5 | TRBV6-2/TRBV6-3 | ASSYLLWQPQH
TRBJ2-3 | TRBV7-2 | ASSPRMRGRWDTQY
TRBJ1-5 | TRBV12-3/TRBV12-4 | ASSLGNSNQPQH
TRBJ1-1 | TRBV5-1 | ASRLPPGDTEAF
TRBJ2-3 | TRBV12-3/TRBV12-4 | ASSGQSDTQY
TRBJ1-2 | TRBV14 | ASSRLGTDSSNYGYT
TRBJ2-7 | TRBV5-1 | ASSLGPSGREQY
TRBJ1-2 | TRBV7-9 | ASSLGGRLGYGYT
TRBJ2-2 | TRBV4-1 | ASSQPTIAGGTNTGELF